The 21 T cell receptor beta chains below all came from one sample that was sequenced in a study of CD8+CD57+ T cells in acquired aplastic anemia. Genomic DNA served as template for TCR beta VDJ and CDR3 profiling. TCRdb analysed the reads with MiXCR anew, one entry per CDR3 protein. The repertoire holds around 170,000 distinct CDR3 sequences, 35% to 50% seen once, with around 3% in the top ten. Source material: sorted CD4+, CD8+, or CD8+CD57+ T cells (not recorded which) from PBMCs. The source of these receptors is a human donor in good health.

The chain has TRBV20-1 and TRBJ2-2, with TRBD2 matching 10 bases. The V gene's germline CDR1 is DFQATT and CDR2 SNEGSKA (reference sequence). The CDR3 spans 17 residues. V gave up 0 bases and J gave up 1 base; unmatched junction bases: 5. DNA of the CDR3: TGCAGTGCTAGAGATATAAGCGGGAGGGTGAACACCGGGGAGCTGTTTTTT. This translates into CSARDISGRVNTGELFF.

The genes are TRBV11-2 and TRBJ1-2; 7 bases match TRBD1. Losses at the gene ends were 8 bases for V and 4 bases for J; bases not matched to a gene: 16. The CDR3 is made up of 16 amino acids. Germline values: CDR1 SGHAT, CDR2 FQNNGV. CDR3 sequence: CASGPSRGRGAYGYTF. The CDR3 DNA is TGTGCCAGCGGCCCATCGCGGGGCAGGGGGGCCTATGGCTACACCTTC.

In its sample, this clonotype was seen many times. The chain uses TRBV7-2 and TRBJ2-3; D not resolved. V was cut by 5 bases and J by 4 bases, with 7 bases left in between. This CDR3 is built from 12 residues. The germline gives CDR1 SGHTA, CDR2 FQGNSA. CDR3 in amino acids: CASSQVPDTQYF. CDR3 coding DNA: TGTGCCAGCAGCCAGGTCCCAGATACGCAGTATTTT.

To note about this clonotype: One base away lies a much larger clone, so this may be a sequencing read error. The chain couples TRBV24-1 to TRBJ1-1; no clear D. Germline V CDR1 and CDR2: KGHDR, SFDVKD. This CDR3 has 12 residues. CDR3 region: CAASTAYTEAFF. The DNA of the CDR3 is TGTGCCGCCAGTACGGCCTACACTGAAGCTTTCTTT.

The chain's CDR3 is CSAAGTSGSTDTQYF. CDR3 coding DNA: TGCAGTGCGGCGGGGACTAGCGGGAGCACAGATACGCAGTATTTT. The chain links TRBV20-1 to TRBJ2-3; 12 bases are a match to TRBD2. Germline trimming cut 6 bases from V and 0 bases from J; bases unmatched to any gene: 4. CDR1 DFQATT and CDR2 SNEGSKA come from the germline V gene (reference sequence). The CDR3 has 15 residues.

The table lists this clonotype with many counts. The chain joins TRBV3-1 to TRBJ2-7; D gene unclear. Germline V CDR1 and CDR2: LGHDT, YNNKEL (reference sequence). The germline V and J ends were trimmed by 1 base and 9 bases, with 10 bases remaining between them. CDR3 length equals 12 residues. The CDR3 DNA sequence: TGTGCCAGCAGCCAAGGAACAGATCGGCAGTACTTC. This translates into CASSQGTDRQYF.

This clonotype was seen repeatedly, ten times or more. The J gene is TRBJ2-6, the V gene TRBV6-1; possibly TRBD2 for D (6 bases). This CDR3 contains 15 residues. CDR1 MNHNS and CDR2 SASEGT come from the germline V gene. Deletions cut 6 bases from V and 3 bases from J, with 12 bases between. CDR3 region: CASSRTNDGANVLTF. DNA of the CDR3: TGTGCCAGCAGCAGGACTAATGATGGGGCCAACGTCCTGACTTTC.

As regards this clonotype: Mismatch with germline at one junction end may stem from a read error. V gene TRBV3-1 combines with J gene TRBJ2-5, with D maybe TRBD1 (6 bases). Germline V CDR1 and CDR2: LGHDT, YNNKEL (reference sequence). The CDR3 covers 13 residues. CDR3 DNA: TGTGCCAGCACCAGAGAAGATTACAGGGTTATTGACTTC. Its protein product is CASTREDYRVIDF.

This clonotype was counted a few times. The chain is built from TRBV7-8 and TRBJ2-1; 9 positions match TRBD2. This CDR3 is built from 16 residues. Per the germline V gene, CDR1 is SGHVS and CDR2 is FQNEAQ. V gave up 2 bases and J gave up 6 bases; unmatched junction bases: 8. The CDR3 reads CASSLYEREEGNEQFF. In DNA, the CDR3 is TGTGCCAGCAGCTTATATGAGCGGGAGGAAGGCAATGAGCAGTTCTTC.

J is TRBJ1-2 and V is TRBV7-2, with TRBD1 identical over 8 bases. The CDR3 totals 14 residues. Losses at the gene ends were 4 bases for V and 2 bases for J; bases not matched to a gene: 3. Germline CDR1 and CDR2: SGHTA and FQGNSA. The CDR3 loop reads CASSYTGGNYGYTF. The CDR3 DNA is TGTGCCAGCAGCTATACAGGGGGGAACTATGGCTACACCTTC.

Many counts were recorded for this clonotype. The chain employs TRBV11-2 and TRBJ1-1; the match to TRBD1 covers 9 bases. The CDR3 totals 14 residues. With V trimmed by 4 bases and J by 5 bases, 5 bases remained unmatched. CDR1 is SGHAT and CDR2 is FQNNGV in the germline V gene. CDR3 DNA: TGTGCCAGCAGCTCCGACAGGGGGAGAACTGAAGCTTTCTTT. Protein: CASSSDRGRTEAFF.

This clonotype was picked up many times. This CDR3 reads CASSLGPGTVDEQYF. DNA for the CDR3: TGTGCCAGCAGTTTGGGTCCAGGGACAGTCGACGAGCAGTACTTC. The rearrangement joins TRBV12-3 or TRBV12-4 to TRBJ2-7; TRBD1 matches 7 bases. J lost 5 bases, V lost 3 bases, and 10 bases had no gene match. The CDR3 contains 15 residues.

This clonotype has a count of ten or more. The chain couples TRBV19 to TRBJ1-2, with a possible D match to TRBD1 (5 bases). Trimming took 6 bases from V and 7 from J, leaving 12 bases between them. The CDR3 length is 12 residues. CDR1 is LNHDA, CDR2 SQIVND, per germline (reference sequence). The DNA of the CDR3 is TGTGCCAGTAGGCCGGTTGGGGGTGGCTACACCTTC. It specifies CASRPVGGGYTF.

This clonotype was recorded many times. This chain connects TRBV3-1 to TRBJ2-7; TRBD2 matches at 8 bases. Germline V gene lookup returns CDR1 LGHDT and CDR2 YNNKEL (reference sequence). This CDR3 is 14 amino acids long. Unmatched junction bases numbered 4, after V lost 1 base and J lost 5 bases. CDR3 region: CASSQAGGRNEQYF. The DNA of the CDR3 is TGTGCCAGCAGCCAAGCGGGAGGGAGGAACGAGCAGTACTTC.

A word on this clonotype: The junction departs from germline at one end; a sequencing error may be responsible. The rearrangement links TRBV11-1 to TRBJ2-3; possible D gene TRBD1, 5 bases. The CDR3 extends over 17 amino acids. Germline lookup yields CDR1 SGHAT and CDR2 FQDESV (reference sequence). The CDR3 DNA follows: TGTACCAGCAGCCCCGCCGACGACAGAGGTAATTCGGATACGCAGTATTTT. Protein sequence: CTSSPADDRGNSDTQYF.

Details on this clonotype: At one end, the junction sequence differs from germline, possibly due to a read error. This rearrangement joins TRBV5-4 to TRBJ2-7; 13 bases align to TRBD2. The CDR3 loop spans 13 amino acids. The germline V gene encodes CDR1 SGHNT and CDR2 YYREEE (reference sequence). The CDR3 loop is CASSGGTSGTRFF. The CDR3 DNA sequence: TGTGCCAGCAGCGGAGGGACTAGCGGGACACGGTTCTTC.

Ten or more counts support this clonotype. J is TRBJ2-7 and V is TRBV25-1; possible D gene TRBD2, 7 bases. The CDR3 extends over 14 amino acids. V was pared by 1 base and J by 3 bases, with 10 bases between. Per germline, CDR1 MGHDK and CDR2 SYGVNS. The CDR3 region is CASSEWGGGYEQYF. The CDR3 DNA is TGTGCCAGCAGTGAATGGGGAGGGGGCTACGAGCAGTACTTC.

This clonotype turned up a few times. The V and J genes are TRBV28 and TRBJ1-6; perhaps TRBD1 as D (6 bases). The CDR3 is 14 residues long. Germline assignment: CDR1 MDHEN and CDR2 SYDVKM. The V gene lost 5 bases and the J gene lost 9 bases, with 14 bases spanning the gap. The CDR3 region is CASSKGGYGSPLHF. Written as DNA, the CDR3 is TGTGCCAGCAGTAAGGGGGGGTACGGTTCACCCCTCCACTTT.

The chain combines TRBV7-6 with TRBJ2-7, with D unresolved. V was clipped by 6 bases and J by 4 bases, with 13 bases between them. The CDR3 loop spans 13 amino acids. Germline V gene sequence: CDR1 SGHVS, CDR2 FNYEAQ. This CDR3 is CASSPDGRYEQYF. CDR3 nucleotide sequence: TGTGCCAGCAGTCCGGACGGAAGGTACGAGCAGTACTTC.

This clonotype was picked up many times. The chain employs TRBV12-3 or TRBV12-4 and TRBJ1-5, with 7 bases lining up with TRBD1. CDR3 length: 14 amino acids. The V and J ends lost 3 bases and 6 bases, in that order; junction bases with no gene match: 5. The CDR3 is CASSFTQGGQPQHF. The CDR3 DNA follows: TGTGCCAGCAGTTTTACCCAGGGGGGTCAGCCCCAGCATTTT.

This clonotype was seen repeatedly, ten times or more. The V call is TRBV7-9, the J call TRBJ2-7; 10 bases are a match to TRBD2. This CDR3 spans 15 amino acids. Germline CDR1 is SEHNR and CDR2 is FQNEAQ (reference sequence). V gave up 3 bases and J gave up 2 bases; unmatched junction bases: 4. The CDR3 reads CASSFPLAGAYEQYF. The CDR3 DNA sequence: TGTGCCAGCAGCTTTCCCCTAGCGGGAGCCTACGAGCAGTACTTC.